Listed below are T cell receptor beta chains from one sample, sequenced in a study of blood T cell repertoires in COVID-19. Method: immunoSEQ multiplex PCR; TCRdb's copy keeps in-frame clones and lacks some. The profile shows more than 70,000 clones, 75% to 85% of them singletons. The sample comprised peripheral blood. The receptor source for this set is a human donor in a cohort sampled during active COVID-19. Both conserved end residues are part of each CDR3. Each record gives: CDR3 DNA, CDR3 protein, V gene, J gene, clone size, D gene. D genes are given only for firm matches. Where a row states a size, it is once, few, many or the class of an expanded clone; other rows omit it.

DNA: TGTGCCAGCAGACCCAACAGGGCCGGGGAGCTGTTTTTT
CDR3: CASRPNRAGELFF
V: TRBV2
J: TRBJ2-2
size: -
D: -

DNA: TGCGCCAGCAGCCAAGATACGGGACAGGTATGGGGCGAGCAGTACTTC
CDR3: CASSQDTGQVWGEQYF
V: TRBV4-1
J: TRBJ2-7
size: -
D: TRBD1

DNA: TGTGCCAGCAGTTCTACAGGGGGTCTAGGAGAAAAACTGTTTTTT
CDR3: CASSSTGGLGEKLFF
V: TRBV2
J: TRBJ1-4
size: -
D: TRBD1

DNA: TGTGCCAGCACTTCTGTCCCGGACAGGGGCGAGTACGAGCAGTACTTC
CDR3: CASTSVPDRGEYEQYF
V: TRBV2
J: TRBJ2-7
size: -
D: TRBD1

DNA: TGCGCCAGCAGCTTGGGGCTAGCGGGGGGGTACCAAGAGACCCAGTACTTC
CDR3: CASSLGLAGGYQETQYF
V: TRBV5-1
J: TRBJ2-5
size: -
D: TRBD2

DNA: TGTGCCAGCAGCCCTCAGGGGGCTGCCAACGTCCTGACTTTC
CDR3: CASSPQGAANVLTF
V: TRBV7-3
J: TRBJ2-6
size: -
D: TRBD1

DNA: TGCGCCAGCAGCCATCGACTAGCGGGGGGGCCGGGGGATACGCAGTATTTT
CDR3: CASSHRLAGGPGDTQYF
V: TRBV4-1
J: TRBJ2-3
size: once
D: TRBD2

DNA: TGTGCCAGCTCCTTAGAAGGGGAAGTCTCCTACGAGCAGTACTTC
CDR3: CASSLEGEVSYEQYF
V: TRBV28
J: TRBJ2-7
size: few
D: -

DNA: TGTGCCTGGAGTCCCAACGCCGGGACAGTGTATAATTCACCCCTCCACTTT
CDR3: CAWSPNAGTVYNSPLHF
V: TRBV30
J: TRBJ1-6
size: -
D: TRBD1

DNA: TGTGCCAGTAGTATGCCACTAGCGAATGAGCAGTTCTTC
CDR3: CASSMPLANEQFF
V: TRBV19
J: TRBJ2-1
size: few
D: TRBD2

DNA: TGTGCCAGCAGCCCGGGACAGGGAACCCGATTCGAGCAGTACTTC
CDR3: CASSPGQGTRFEQYF
V: TRBV5-4
J: TRBJ2-7
size: -
D: TRBD1

DNA: TGTGCCAGTACAGGGGATAATTCACCCCTCCACTTT
CDR3: CASTGDNSPLHF
V: TRBV12-3/TRBV12-4
J: TRBJ1-6
size: -
D: TRBD1

DNA: TGTGCCAGCTCACCTCCCCGGACAGGGGGTGGCACTGAAGCTTTCTTT
CDR3: CASSPPRTGGGTEAFF
V: TRBV18
J: TRBJ1-1
size: -
D: TRBD1

DNA: TGCGCCAGCAGTCAGAGGAGGCAGCCTAATGAAAAACTGTTTTTT
CDR3: CASSQRRQPNEKLFF
V: TRBV23-1
J: TRBJ1-4
size: -
D: -

DNA: TGTGCGAAGTCCGGGGGACTTCAGTCTAGCACAGATACGCAGTATTTT
CDR3: CAKSGGLQSSTDTQYF
V: TRBV30
J: TRBJ2-3
size: -
D: -

DNA: TGTGCCAGTAGCACGGTCAGGGAATCAGCTCGAAGGTCTGGCTACACCTTC
CDR3: CASSTVRESARRSGYTF
V: TRBV19
J: TRBJ1-2
size: -
D: -

DNA: TGCAGCGTTCGGACAGGGGGCGGCTATGGCTACACCTTC
CDR3: CSVRTGGGYGYTF
V: TRBV29-1
J: TRBJ1-2
size: -
D: TRBD1

DNA: TGTGCCAGCAGCGTAGAAGTCAGGGTCGAGCAGTACTTC
CDR3: CASSVEVRVEQYF
V: TRBV9
J: TRBJ2-7
size: -
D: -

DNA: TGCGCCAGCAGCTCCGGACTCTACCCAGATACGCAGTATTTT
CDR3: CASSSGLYPDTQYF
V: TRBV5-1
J: TRBJ2-3
size: -
D: -

DNA: TGCGCCAGCAGCCCCGGGACTAGCGGGGGGGCGTCCTACAATGAGCAGTTCTTC
CDR3: CASSPGTSGGASYNEQFF
V: TRBV5-1
J: TRBJ2-1
size: -
D: TRBD2

DNA: TGTGCCAGCAGTCGGGACAGGGCTCCCGGGGAGCTGTTTTTT
CDR3: CASSRDRAPGELFF
V: TRBV13
J: TRBJ2-2
size: -
D: TRBD1

DNA: TGCGCCAGCAGCCACCGGGGGGGCCAAGAGACCCAGTACTTC
CDR3: CASSHRGGQETQYF
V: TRBV4-1
J: TRBJ2-5
size: few
D: TRBD2

DNA: TGTGCCAGCAGCTTAGGGGGCGGCAGGGCTCGCTACAATGAGCAGTTCTTC
CDR3: CASSLGGGRARYNEQFF
V: TRBV11-3
J: TRBJ2-1
size: -
D: -

DNA: TGTGCCACAGGCCGGGGGGGCAATCAGCCCCAGCATTTT
CDR3: CATGRGGNQPQHF
V: TRBV5-4
J: TRBJ1-5
size: -
D: -

DNA: TGTGCCAGCAGCGCCGAACAGGGGGCGACGAACACTGAAGCTTTCTTT
CDR3: CASSAEQGATNTEAFF
V: TRBV9
J: TRBJ1-1
size: once
D: TRBD1

DNA: TGCAGCGTTCGCCGGGGAGAGGGTTCACCCCTCCACTTT
CDR3: CSVRRGEGSPLHF
V: TRBV29-1
J: TRBJ1-6
size: once
D: -

DNA: TGTGCCACCAGTGACCCCGGGAGGGAAGGGACCCAGTACTTC
CDR3: CATSDPGREGTQYF
V: TRBV24-1
J: TRBJ2-5
size: -
D: TRBD2

DNA: TGCGCCAGCAGCGGCCAATGGGCCGAGACCCAGTACTTC
CDR3: CASSGQWAETQYF
V: TRBV5-1
J: TRBJ2-5
size: -
D: -

DNA: TGCAGTGCCGAGGAAGGCTACACCTTC
CDR3: CSAEEGYTF
V: TRBV20-1
J: TRBJ1-2
size: -
D: -

DNA: TGTGCCAGCAGTAAAATCAGGCGCGGGGAGCAGTACTTC
CDR3: CASSKIRRGEQYF
V: TRBV2
J: TRBJ2-7
size: -
D: -

DNA: TGTGCCAGCAGCTTATCGAGGGGGTCGGACACTGAAGCTTTCTTT
CDR3: CASSLSRGSDTEAFF
V: TRBV11-2
J: TRBJ1-1
size: -
D: -

DNA: TGTGCCAGCAGCCCCGTGGCGGGGGGCCCCGGGGAGCTGTTTTTT
CDR3: CASSPVAGGPGELFF
V: TRBV5-5
J: TRBJ2-2
size: -
D: TRBD2

DNA: TGTGCCAGTAGTATTCAGTGGGGAGAAGAGACCCAGTACTTC
CDR3: CASSIQWGEETQYF
V: TRBV19
J: TRBJ2-5
size: -
D: -

DNA: TGTGCCAGCAGCACCCGACAGGGGCATTCACCCCTCCACTTT
CDR3: CASSTRQGHSPLHF
V: TRBV9
J: TRBJ1-6
size: -
D: TRBD1

DNA: TGCGCCAGCAGCCTCCTCGGGGGGGGGACCAAGGATACGCAGTATTTT
CDR3: CASSLLGGGTKDTQYF
V: TRBV4-1
J: TRBJ2-3
size: -
D: TRBD2

DNA: TGTGCCACCAGCAGAGATGACCGGGACAGGGGGCTGGTCTACTATGGCTACACCTTC
CDR3: CATSRDDRDRGLVYYGYTF
V: TRBV15
J: TRBJ1-2
size: -
D: TRBD1

DNA: TGTGCCAGCAGTTTCCCCTCCGGAGAGACCCAGTACTTC
CDR3: CASSFPSGETQYF
V: TRBV12-3/TRBV12-4
J: TRBJ2-5
size: -
D: -

DNA: TGTGCCAGCAGCGTAGCGGCAGGAGGCACTGAAGCTTTCTTT
CDR3: CASSVAAGGTEAFF
V: TRBV9
J: TRBJ1-1
size: -
D: -

DNA: TGTGCCAGCTCATCGGTGACAGGGGGCGGTGAAAAACTGTTTTTT
CDR3: CASSSVTGGGEKLFF
V: TRBV18
J: TRBJ1-4
size: -
D: TRBD1

DNA: TGCGCCAGCAGCCAAGAGCGGCGTCAGGGTAGCTATGGCTACACCTTC
CDR3: CASSQERRQGSYGYTF
V: TRBV4-1
J: TRBJ1-2
size: -
D: -

DNA: TGTGCCAGCAGGAAGACAGACCTTGAAGCTTTCTTT
CDR3: CASRKTDLEAFF
V: TRBV6-5
J: TRBJ1-1
size: -
D: -

DNA: TGCGCCAGCAGTGAGATATCGACCCGGGACTCCTTTTCCTACGAGCAGTACTTC
CDR3: CASSEISTRDSFSYEQYF
V: TRBV10-2
J: TRBJ2-7
size: -
D: -

DNA: TGTGCCAGCAGCCGCTGGGTGGACACGAGGGAGCAGTACTTC
CDR3: CASSRWVDTREQYF
V: TRBV7-6
J: TRBJ2-7
size: -
D: -

DNA: TGTGCCAGCAGCTTGGACGTTAGCGGGGGAATCCATGACTTCACAGATACGCAGTATTTT
CDR3: CASSLDVSGGIHDFTDTQYF
V: TRBV7-8
J: TRBJ2-3
size: -
D: TRBD2

DNA: TGTGCCACCAGCACCCTAGACAGCGGGGGGGCAAACAATGAGCAGTTCTTC
CDR3: CATSTLDSGGANNEQFF
V: TRBV15
J: TRBJ2-1
size: -
D: TRBD2

DNA: TGTGCCAGCAGCTCCCAGGGGGGCCTCTCCTACGAGCAGTACTTC
CDR3: CASSSQGGLSYEQYF
V: TRBV5-6
J: TRBJ2-7
size: -
D: -

DNA: TGCGCCAGCAGCCAAGAAACGGCCACAGGAATCGGGGAGCTGTTTTTT
CDR3: CASSQETATGIGELFF
V: TRBV4-1
J: TRBJ2-2
size: -
D: -

DNA: TGTGCCAGCAGCCCACGGGGTCCGAGTTTTGGTGAGCAGTTCTTC
CDR3: CASSPRGPSFGEQFF
V: TRBV9
J: TRBJ2-1
size: -
D: -

DNA: TGCGCCAGCAGCTTGCGGGGGGCCCGTCAAGAGACCCAGTACTTC
CDR3: CASSLRGARQETQYF
V: TRBV5-1
J: TRBJ2-5
size: once
D: -

DNA: TGTGCCAGTAGGACAGGGGATAATGAAAAACTGTTTTTT
CDR3: CASRTGDNEKLFF
V: TRBV19
J: TRBJ1-4
size: -
D: TRBD1

DNA: TGTGCCAGTAGTATCTCGAGAGCCCAAGAGACCCAGTACTTC
CDR3: CASSISRAQETQYF
V: TRBV19
J: TRBJ2-5
size: -
D: -

DNA: TGTGCCAGCAGCTACGGGACAGGGGACACAGATACGCAGTATTTT
CDR3: CASSYGTGDTDTQYF
V: TRBV5-6
J: TRBJ2-3
size: -
D: TRBD1

DNA: TGTGCCAGCAGCTTCCCGCTACCCGGGACTAATAACAATGAGCAGTTCTTC
CDR3: CASSFPLPGTNNNEQFF
V: TRBV7-9
J: TRBJ2-1
size: -
D: TRBD2

DNA: TGTGCCAGCAGCTCAAGTAGTGCGGAGACCCAGTACTTC
CDR3: CASSSSSAETQYF
V: TRBV11-3
J: TRBJ2-5
size: -
D: -

DNA: TGTGCCAGCAGCGGTAGCGGAGCGGTCTACAATGAGCAGTTCTTC
CDR3: CASSGSGAVYNEQFF
V: TRBV11-2
J: TRBJ2-1
size: once
D: -